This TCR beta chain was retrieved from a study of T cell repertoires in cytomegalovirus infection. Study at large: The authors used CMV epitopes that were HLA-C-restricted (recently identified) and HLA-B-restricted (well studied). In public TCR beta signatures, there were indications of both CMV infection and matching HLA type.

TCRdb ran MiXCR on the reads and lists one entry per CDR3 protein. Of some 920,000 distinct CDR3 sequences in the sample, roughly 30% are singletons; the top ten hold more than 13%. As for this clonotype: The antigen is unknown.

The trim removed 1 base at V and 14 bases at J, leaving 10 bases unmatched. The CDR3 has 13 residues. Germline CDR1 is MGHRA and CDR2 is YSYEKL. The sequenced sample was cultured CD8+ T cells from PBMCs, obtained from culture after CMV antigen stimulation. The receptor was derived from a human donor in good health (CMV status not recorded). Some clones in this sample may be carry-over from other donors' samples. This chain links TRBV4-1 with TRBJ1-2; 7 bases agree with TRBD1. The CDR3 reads CASSQARDSMGTF. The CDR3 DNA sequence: TGCGCCAGCAGCCAAGCTAGGGACAGCATGGGGACCTTC.